Listed here are 30 T cell receptor beta chains from one sample, sequenced in a study of cytomegalovirus exposure and HLA in healthy donors. Profiled with immunoSEQ multiplex PCR; TCRdb holds only in-frame clones, not every one. The sample consists of some 290,000 clones, around 90% of them appearing once. Sequenced material: PBMCs. Source of these receptors: a man under 40 in good health and CMV-seronegative.

The genes are TRBV9 and TRBJ2-1, with 11 bases fitting TRBD1. From germline, CDR1 is SGDLS and CDR2 YYNGEE. The CDR3 spans 15 residues. The V segment lost 2 bases and the J segment 6 bases; nucleotides outside the gene matches: 4. CDR3 nucleotides: TGTGCCAGCAGCGTTTCCGGGACAGGGGGCAATGAGCAGTTCTTC. Protein: CASSVSGTGGNEQFF. The complete variable domain, with remaining parts taken from reference TRBV9 and TRBJ2-1, reads DSGVTQTPKHLITATGQRVTLRCSPRSGDLSVYWYQQSLDQGLQFLIQYYNGEERAKGNILERFSAQQFPDLHSELNLSSLELGDSALYFCASSVSGTGGNEQFFGPGTRLTVL.

The chain joins TRBV6-5 to TRBJ2-3, with 10 bases identical to TRBD1. Germline loops: CDR1 MNHEY, CDR2 SVGAGI. J was trimmed by 3 bases and V by 5 bases; bases with no gene match: 5. The CDR3 extends over 15 amino acids. CDR3 bases: TGTGCCAGCAGTCAACCGGGACAGGGGACAGATACGCAGTATTTT. This translates into CASSQPGQGTDTQYF.

The V and J genes are TRBV19 and TRBJ2-3; the match to TRBD2 covers 10 bases. The CDR3 extends over 14 amino acids. Trimming cost V 7 bases and J 3 bases; bases outside gene matches: 4. The germline gives CDR1 LNHDA, CDR2 SQIVND (reference sequence). The CDR3 here is CASKIAGGTDTQYF. The CDR3 DNA follows: TGTGCCAGTAAAATAGCGGGGGGAACAGATACGCAGTATTTT. The complete variable domain, with remaining parts taken from reference TRBV19 and TRBJ2-3, reads DGGITQSPKYLFRKEGQNVTLSCEQNLNHDAMYWYRQDPGQGLRLIYYSQIVNDFQKGDIAEGYSVSREKKESFPLTVTSAQKNPTAFYLCASKIAGGTDTQYFGPGTRLTVL.

The rearrangement links TRBV28 to TRBJ2-1; 12 positions agree with TRBD2. The CDR3 is made up of 18 amino acids. Germline CDR1 is MDHEN and CDR2 is SYDVKM. Trimming took 6 bases from V and 6 from J; bases not matched to a gene: 15. Written as DNA, the CDR3 is TGTGCCAGCAGCCCTCCTCTAGCGGGGGGGCCGAGTAGCAATGAGCAGTTCTTC. As protein: CASSPPLAGGPSSNEQFF.

The chain is built from TRBV29-1 and TRBJ2-7, with D possibly matching TRBD1 (6 bases). V was trimmed by 1 base and J by 2 bases, leaving 15 bases between them. The germline V gene encodes CDR1 SQVTM and CDR2 ANQGSEA. CDR3 length: 15 amino acids. The CDR3 sequence is CSVEVGARPPYEQYF. CDR3 nucleotides: TGCAGCGTTGAAGTGGGGGCAAGGCCCCCCTACGAGCAGTACTTC.

J is TRBJ1-6 and V is TRBV5-1; no clear D. This CDR3 has 16 residues. With 4 bases removed from V and 9 bases from J, the gap between germline ends came to 20 bases. Per the germline V gene, CDR1 is SGHRS and CDR2 is YFSETQ. The CDR3 spells CASSPLGGLTGSPLHF. In DNA, the CDR3 is TGCGCCAGCAGCCCCCTAGGTGGCCTCACGGGTTCACCCCTCCACTTT. The full variable domain, rest sourced from reference TRBV5-1 and TRBJ1-6, is KAGVTQTPRYLIKTRGQQVTLSCSPISGHRSVSWYQQTPGQGLQFLFEYFSETQRNKGNFPGRFSGRQFSNSRSEMNVSTLELGDSALYLCASSPLGGLTGSPLHFGNGTRLTVT.

The rearrangement uses TRBV5-5 and TRBJ2-7; TRBD1 matches at 10 bases. Trimming removed 6 bases from V and 3 bases from J; junction bases left unmatched: 18. The V gene's germline CDR1 is SGHKS and CDR2 YYEKEE (reference sequence). This CDR3 comprises 18 residues. The DNA of the CDR3 is TGTGCCAGCACCTTAGTGGACCCTTTCGGGACAGGGGTCTACGAGCAGTACTTC. It yields the protein CASTLVDPFGTGVYEQYF.

V and J are TRBV2 and TRBJ2-7; D possibly corresponds to TRBD2 (5 bases). There are 14 residues in the CDR3. V lost 4 bases and J lost 0, with 10 bases in between. Germline lookup yields CDR1 SNHLY and CDR2 FYNNEI. This CDR3 is CASSGEGYSYEQYF. The DNA for the CDR3 is TGTGCCAGCAGTGGCGAGGGTTACTCCTACGAGCAGTACTTC.

The chain couples TRBV6-1 to TRBJ1-4; weak D call: TRBD1 (6 bases). Germline V CDR1 and CDR2: MNHNS, SASEGT. CDR3 length equals 15 residues. Trimming pared 6 bases from V and 0 bases from J, leaving 11 bases between. CDR3 region: CASRGQRSTNEKLFF. DNA for the CDR3: TGTGCCAGCAGAGGACAGCGATCAACTAATGAAAAACTGTTTTTT.

This clone was counted between two and nine times. DNA of the CDR3: TGTGCCAGCAGCCGGGACTACCAAGAGACCCAGTACTTC. Encoded protein: CASSRDYQETQYF. V usage is TRBV5-4 and J usage is TRBJ2-5; D may be TRBD2 (6 bases). The CDR3 spans 13 residues. The V gene's germline CDR1 is SGHNT and CDR2 YYREEE (reference sequence). Deletions cut 4 bases from V and 0 bases from J, with 7 bases between.

The CDR3 spells CASSLAAPLNTGELFF. CDR3 nucleotides: TGTGCCAGCAGCTTAGCAGCTCCCCTGAACACCGGGGAGCTGTTTTTT. This sequence joins TRBV7-8 and TRBJ2-2; D is ambiguous. CDR3 length: 16 amino acids. Deletions cut 0 bases from V and 1 base from J, with 9 bases between. Germline CDR1 and CDR2: SGHVS and FQNEAQ.

This clone was found a few times. The CDR3 sequence: CASSLKGLAGGFYEQYF. The CDR3 coding sequence is TGTGCCAGCTCCCTCAAGGGGCTAGCGGGGGGTTTCTACGAGCAGTACTTC. The chain uses TRBV5-4 and TRBJ2-7, with 11 nucleotides matching TRBD2. Germline V gene data show CDR1 as SGHNT and CDR2 as YYREEE (reference sequence). Trimming removed 7 bases from V and 3 bases from J; junction bases left unmatched: 15. The CDR3 has 17 amino acids.

DNA for the CDR3: TGTGCCTGGGGCAGCAATCAGCCCCAGCATTTT. Its protein is CAWGSNQPQHF. The genes are TRBV30 and TRBJ1-5; D is unresolved. Germline V lookup: CDR1 GTSNPN, CDR2 SVGIG (reference sequence). Trimming pared 5 bases from V and 1 base from J, leaving 3 bases between. The CDR3 is made up of 11 amino acids.

This chain connects TRBV18 to TRBJ1-3, with a weak D call TRBD1 (6 bases). The V end was cut by 2 bases, the J end by 0 bases, with 17 bases between. This CDR3 is built from 18 residues. Germline V lookup: CDR1 KGHSH, CDR2 LQKENI. This CDR3 is CASSPMAGDYYSGNTIYF. DNA for the CDR3: TGTGCCAGCTCACCAATGGCAGGGGACTACTACTCTGGAAACACCATATATTTT.

A few counts support this clone. The chain has TRBV5-1 and TRBJ2-6; D uncertain. Germline V lookup: CDR1 SGHRS, CDR2 YFSETQ. V lost 7 bases and J lost 0, with 8 bases in between. This CDR3 comprises 14 residues. CDR3 sequence reads: CASADASGANVLTF. In DNA, the CDR3 is TGCGCCAGCGCGGATGCCTCTGGGGCCAACGTCCTGACTTTC.

The chain carries TRBV7-2 and TRBJ1-2, with a possible D match to TRBD1 (5 bases). The CDR3 is 13 amino acids. The germline CDR1 and CDR2 sequences are SGHTA and FQGNSA. V was clipped by 1 base and J by 4 bases, with 7 bases between them. The CDR3: CASSLGQLYGYTF. The DNA for the CDR3 is TGTGCCAGCAGCTTAGGACAGCTCTATGGCTACACCTTC.

This chain uses TRBV4-1 with TRBJ1-1; no definite D call. CDR1 MGHRA and CDR2 YSYEKL come from the germline V gene. This CDR3 has 15 residues. Trimming left V 0 bases short and J 5 bases short, with 13 bases between. This CDR3 reads CASSQERRSSTEAFF. The CDR3, as DNA: TGCGCCAGCAGCCAAGAAAGGAGGAGTTCTACTGAAGCTTTCTTT.

This chain uses TRBV7-2 with TRBJ2-1; 7 positions match TRBD1. The CDR3 contains 17 residues. Trimming removed 1 base from V and 0 bases from J; junction bases left unmatched: 6. Germline V CDR1 and CDR2: SGHTA, FQGNSA. CDR3 bases: TGTGCCAGCAGCTTAGTTACAGGGGCGAGCTCCTACAATGAGCAGTTCTTC. It is translated as CASSLVTGASSYNEQFF. The complete variable domain, with remaining parts taken from reference TRBV7-2 and TRBJ2-1, reads GAGVSQSPSNKVTEKGKDVELRCDPISGHTALYWYRQSLGQGLEFLIYFQGNSAPDKSGLPSDRFSAERTGGSVSTLTIQRTQQEDSAVYLCASSLVTGASSYNEQFFGPGTRLTVL.

This clone was counted once. The V and J genes are TRBV2 and TRBJ1-1; no clear D. Looked up from germline, CDR1 is SNHLY and CDR2 is FYNNEI. This CDR3 has 15 residues. V was cut by 8 bases and J by 2 bases, with 18 bases left in between. The DNA for the CDR3 is TGTGCCAGCCCACTGGTGAGGCCGCTAAACACTGAAGCTTTCTTT. Translation gives CASPLVRPLNTEAFF.

This chain uses TRBV14 with TRBJ1-4; 7 bases are shared with TRBD1. From germline, CDR1 is SGHDN and CDR2 FVKESK. J was trimmed by 10 bases and V by 6 bases; bases with no gene match: 11. This CDR3 contains 14 residues. CDR3 in amino acids: CASSPADRVGKLFF. Written as DNA, the CDR3 is TGTGCCAGCAGTCCCGCCGACAGGGTAGGAAAACTGTTTTTT.

This clone was seen only once. The chain carries TRBV19 and TRBJ2-7; TRBD1 matches 10 bases. Germline trimming cut 3 bases from V and 7 bases from J; bases unmatched to any gene: 12. Per the germline V gene, CDR1 is LNHDA and CDR2 is SQIVND (reference sequence). There are 16 residues in the CDR3. This CDR3 is CASSILAGTGVGEQYF. CDR3 nucleotide sequence: TGTGCCAGTAGTATTTTAGCCGGGACAGGGGTTGGAGAGCAGTACTTC.

The V call is TRBV10-1, the J call TRBJ1-1; no firm D call. CDR3 length: 14 residues. The germline V gene encodes CDR1 WNHNN and CDR2 SYGVQD (reference sequence). V dropped 0 bases and J dropped 5 bases, with 10 bases sitting between them. Here the CDR3 DNA reads TGCGCCAGCAGTGAGTCGAGGGAAGGTACTGAAGCTTTCTTT. It yields the protein CASSESREGTEAFF.

The V call is TRBV10-1, the J call TRBJ2-3; TRBD2 matches 10 bases. V lost 3 bases, J lost 5 bases, and 11 bases stayed unmatched. CDR1 is WNHNN and CDR2 is SYGVQD in the germline V gene (reference sequence). This CDR3 is 17 amino acids long. The DNA of the CDR3 is TGCGCCAGCAGTGATACTAGCGGGAACAGTTTGAAAGATACGCAGTATTTT. This sequence encodes CASSDTSGNSLKDTQYF.

The chain has TRBV18 and TRBJ1-2; D is ambiguous. The CDR3 totals 12 residues. Germline loops: CDR1 KGHSH, CDR2 LQKENI. Trimming removed 5 bases from V and 4 bases from J, with 8 bases in between. The CDR3 here is CASSIGSYGYTF. As DNA, the CDR3 is TGTGCCAGCTCAATAGGGAGCTATGGCTACACCTTC.

This clone was counted a single time. The chain is built from TRBV6-4 and TRBJ2-5; TRBD2 aligns across 8 bases. CDR3 length equals 16 residues. With V trimmed by 5 bases and J by 2 bases, 10 bases remained unmatched. The germline gives CDR1 MRHNA, CDR2 SNTAGT. CDR3 DNA sequence: TGTGCCAGCAGTATTACGGCGGGGGGTCCACAAGAGACCCAGTACTTC. Residues: CASSITAGGPQETQYF.

V gene TRBV28 combines with J gene TRBJ1-2; D possibly corresponds to TRBD1 (6 bases). The V end lost 8 bases, the J end lost 2 bases, and 18 bases lay between the germline ends. CDR3 length: 15 residues. Germline loops: CDR1 MDHEN, CDR2 SYDVKM. CDR3 amino acids: CASSPGAWFNYGYTF. CDR3 nucleotide sequence: TGTGCCAGCTCCCCAGGGGCCTGGTTCAACTATGGCTACACCTTC.

This clone was counted only a few times. The rearrangement joins TRBV2 to TRBJ1-6; 10 positions match TRBD1. Germline CDR1 is SNHLY and CDR2 is FYNNEI. The CDR3 consists of 16 residues. The trim removed 2 bases at V and 10 bases at J, leaving 8 bases unmatched. The CDR3 DNA sequence: TGTGCCAGCAGTGAAATGACCGGGACAGGGGAATCACCCCTCCACTTT. This gives the protein CASSEMTGTGESPLHF.

The V and J genes are TRBV19 and TRBJ1-2; perhaps TRBD1 as D (6 bases). Trimming shortened V by 6 bases and J by 4 bases, and 24 bases separated the two germline ends. The CDR3 consists of 17 residues. Germline V gene sequence: CDR1 LNHDA, CDR2 SQIVND (reference sequence). CDR3 sequence (DNA): TGTGCCAGTAGCCGCGGGGGGGGCGACACGGGAGGCTATGGCTACACCTTC. The encoded protein is CASSRGGGDTGGYGYTF. The full variable domain, its missing parts supplied by reference TRBV19 and TRBJ1-2, is DGGITQSPKYLFRKEGQNVTLSCEQNLNHDAMYWYRQDPGQGLRLIYYSQIVNDFQKGDIAEGYSVSREKKESFPLTVTSAQKNPTAFYLCASSRGGGDTGGYGYTFGSGTRLTVV.

This clone has only a few counts. This chain links TRBV13 with TRBJ2-7; 10 bases line up with TRBD1. This CDR3 is 15 amino acids long. V lost 3 bases and J lost 2; bases outside the gene matches: 4. Germline V gene data show CDR1 as PRHDT and CDR2 as FYEKMQ (reference sequence). CDR3 in amino acids: CASSLQGQGTYEQYF. As DNA, the CDR3 is TGTGCCAGCAGCTTGCAGGGACAGGGGACCTACGAGCAGTACTTC.

Concerning this clone itself: One end of the junction fails to match germline, which may point to a read error. The rearrangement joins TRBV10-1 to TRBJ2-7, with D maybe TRBD1 (5 bases). The CDR3 spans 11 residues. The V gene's germline CDR1 is WNHNN and CDR2 SYGVQD (reference sequence). The CDR3 reads CASSDHQGRNF. The CDR3 nucleotides read TGCGCCAGCAGTGACCATCAGGGCAGGAACTTC.